The sequence of this T cell receptor (beta chain) was determined in a study of Ad26.COV2.S vaccination and SARS-CoV-2 variants. Across the study: Participant was drawn from the COV1001 Ad26.COV2.S trial arm.

This table comes from immunoSEQ multiplex PCR, and its TCRdb copy is limited to in-frame clones, with some not included. The table records about 420,000 clones, around 89% of them present only once. As to treatment: some 20 received Ad26.COV2.S at low or high dose, single or two shots; about five received placebo; per-sample allocation not given. Samples analyzed were those drawn on day 63 after the first vaccine or placebo injection. The sample came from a Boston adult aged 18-55 years. The CDR3 has 16 amino acids. CDR1 MDHEN and CDR2 SYDVKM come from the germline V gene. Deletions cut 3 bases from V and 0 bases from J, with 12 bases between.

Material: peripheral blood, obtained in a trial of Ad26.COV2.S vaccine versus placebo. This TCR was recovered from a person aged 18 to 65 who received the Ad26.COV2.S COVID-19 vaccine or a placebo. The rearrangement uses TRBV28 and TRBJ1-5; unclear D gene. The CDR3 spells CASSFPTPYSNQPQHF. The CDR3 DNA reads TGTGCCAGCAGTTTCCCCACACCTTATAGCAATCAGCCCCAGCATTTT.